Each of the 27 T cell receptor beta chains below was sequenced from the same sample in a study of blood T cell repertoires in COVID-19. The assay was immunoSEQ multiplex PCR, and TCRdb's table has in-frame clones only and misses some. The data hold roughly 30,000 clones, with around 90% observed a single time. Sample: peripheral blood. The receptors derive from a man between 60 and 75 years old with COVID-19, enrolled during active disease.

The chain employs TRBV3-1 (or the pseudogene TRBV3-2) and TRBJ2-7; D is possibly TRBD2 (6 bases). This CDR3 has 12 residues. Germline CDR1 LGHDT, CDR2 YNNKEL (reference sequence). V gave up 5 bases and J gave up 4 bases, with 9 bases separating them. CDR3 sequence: CASSKSGYEQYF. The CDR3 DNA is TGTGCCAGCAGCAAAAGCGGGTACGAGCAGTACTTC.

CDR3 amino acids: CASSFTGTNSYEQYF. The CDR3 DNA reads TGTGCCAGCAGCTTTACCGGGACAAACTCCTACGAGCAGTACTTC. V is TRBV13 and J is TRBJ2-7; TRBD1 is a possible D gene (6 bases). The germline V gene has CDR1 PRHDT and CDR2 FYEKMQ (reference sequence). The V gene lost 3 bases and the J gene lost 0 bases, with 12 bases spanning the gap. The CDR3 totals 15 residues.

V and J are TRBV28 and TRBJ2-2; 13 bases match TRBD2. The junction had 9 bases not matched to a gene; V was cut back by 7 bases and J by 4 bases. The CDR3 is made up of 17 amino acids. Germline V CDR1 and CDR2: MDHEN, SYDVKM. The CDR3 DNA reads TGTGCCAGCACCAGAAGGACTAGCGGGAGTATCACCGGGGAGCTGTTTTTT. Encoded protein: CASTRRTSGSITGELFF.

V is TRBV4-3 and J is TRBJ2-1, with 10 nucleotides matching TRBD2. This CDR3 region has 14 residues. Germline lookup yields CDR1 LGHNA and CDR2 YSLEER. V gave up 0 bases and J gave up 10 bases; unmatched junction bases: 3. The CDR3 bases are TGCGCCAGCAGCCAAGATCTAGCGGGAGAGGAGCAGTTCTTC. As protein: CASSQDLAGEEQFF.

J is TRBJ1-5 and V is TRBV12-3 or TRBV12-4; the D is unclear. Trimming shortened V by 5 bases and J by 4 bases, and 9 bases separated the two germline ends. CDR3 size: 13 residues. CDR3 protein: CASSTAWNQPQHF. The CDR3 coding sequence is TGTGCCAGCAGTACCGCGTGGAATCAGCCCCAGCATTTT.

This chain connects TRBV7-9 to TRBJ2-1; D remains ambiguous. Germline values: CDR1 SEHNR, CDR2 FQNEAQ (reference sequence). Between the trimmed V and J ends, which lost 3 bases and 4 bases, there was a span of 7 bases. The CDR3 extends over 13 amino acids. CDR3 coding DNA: TGTGCCAGCAGCTTTGGCGGATACAATGAGCAGTTCTTC. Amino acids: CASSFGGYNEQFF.

CDR3 sequence: CASGTREGDNEQFF. CDR3 in DNA: TGTGCCAGCGGCACGCGGGAAGGAGACAATGAGCAGTTCTTC. This chain joins TRBV7-2 and TRBJ2-1; D is perhaps TRBD2 (6 bases). V lost 8 bases and J 5 bases, leaving 16 bases between the germline ends. The CDR3 is 14 amino acids. Germline CDR1 reads SGHTA; CDR2 reads FQGNSA.

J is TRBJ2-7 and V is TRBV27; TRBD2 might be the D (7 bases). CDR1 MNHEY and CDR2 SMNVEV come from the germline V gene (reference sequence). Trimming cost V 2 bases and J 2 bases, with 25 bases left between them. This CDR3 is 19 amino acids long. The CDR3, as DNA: TGTGCCAGCAGTTTACAGGGGCCGGGCGGGGGATTGGAAACCTACGAGCAGTACTTC. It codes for CASSLQGPGGGLETYEQYF.

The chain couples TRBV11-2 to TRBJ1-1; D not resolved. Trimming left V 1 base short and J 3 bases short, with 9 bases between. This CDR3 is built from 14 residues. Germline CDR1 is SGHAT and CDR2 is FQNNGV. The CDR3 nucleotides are TGTGCCAGCAGCTTAGCTGCCGGGGACACTGAAGCTTTCTTT. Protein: CASSLAAGDTEAFF.

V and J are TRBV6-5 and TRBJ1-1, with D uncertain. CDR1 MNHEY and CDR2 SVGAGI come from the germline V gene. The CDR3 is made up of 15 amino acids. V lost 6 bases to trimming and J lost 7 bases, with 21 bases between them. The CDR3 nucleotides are TGTGCCAGCAGACTTTCCCTAGGGCGCGGGGTTGAAGCTTTCTTT. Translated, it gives CASRLSLGRGVEAFF.

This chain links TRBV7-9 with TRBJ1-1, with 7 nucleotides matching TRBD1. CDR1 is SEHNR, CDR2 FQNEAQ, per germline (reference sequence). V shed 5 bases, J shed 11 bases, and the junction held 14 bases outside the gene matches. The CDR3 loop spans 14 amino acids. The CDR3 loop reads CASSPGDSGFWAFF. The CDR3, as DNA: TGTGCCAGCAGCCCTGGGGACAGTGGATTCTGGGCTTTCTTT. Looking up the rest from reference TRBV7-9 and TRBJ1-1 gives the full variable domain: DTGVSQNPRHKITKRGQNVTFRCDPISEHNRLYWYRQTLGQGPEFLTYFQNEAQLEKSRLLSDRFSAERPKGSFSTLEIQRTEQGDSAMYLCASSPGDSGFWAFFGQGTRLTVV.

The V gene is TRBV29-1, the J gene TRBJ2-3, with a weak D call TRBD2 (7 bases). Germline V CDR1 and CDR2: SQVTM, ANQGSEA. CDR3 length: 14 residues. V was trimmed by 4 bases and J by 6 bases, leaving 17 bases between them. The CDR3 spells CSVGDGGPFDTQYF. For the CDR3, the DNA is TGCAGCGTTGGAGACGGGGGGCCTTTCGATACGCAGTATTTT.

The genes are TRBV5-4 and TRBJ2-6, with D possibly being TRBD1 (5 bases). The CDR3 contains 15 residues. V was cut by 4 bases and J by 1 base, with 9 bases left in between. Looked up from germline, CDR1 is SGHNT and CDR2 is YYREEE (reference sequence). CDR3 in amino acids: CASSVDRSGANVLTF. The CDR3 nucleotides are TGTGCCAGCAGCGTAGACAGATCTGGGGCCAACGTCCTGACTTTC. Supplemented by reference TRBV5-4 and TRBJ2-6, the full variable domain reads ETGVTQSPTHLIKTRGQQVTLRCSSQSGHNTVSWYQQALGQGPQFIFQYYREEENGRGNFPPRFSGLQFPNYSSELNVNALELDDSALYLCASSVDRSGANVLTFGAGSRLTVL.

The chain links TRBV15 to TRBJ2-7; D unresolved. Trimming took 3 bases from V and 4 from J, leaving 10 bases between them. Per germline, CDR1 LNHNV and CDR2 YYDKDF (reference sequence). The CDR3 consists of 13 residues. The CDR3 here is CATSRMLEYEQYF. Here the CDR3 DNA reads TGTGCCACCAGCAGGATGCTAGAATACGAGCAGTACTTC.

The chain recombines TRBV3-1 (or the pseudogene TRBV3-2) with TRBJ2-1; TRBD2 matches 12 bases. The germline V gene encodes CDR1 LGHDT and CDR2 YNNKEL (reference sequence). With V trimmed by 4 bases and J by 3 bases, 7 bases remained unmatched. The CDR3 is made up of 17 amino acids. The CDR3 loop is CASSRGTSGYLYNEQFF. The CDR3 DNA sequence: TGTGCCAGCAGCCGGGGGACTAGCGGGTACCTCTACAATGAGCAGTTCTTC.

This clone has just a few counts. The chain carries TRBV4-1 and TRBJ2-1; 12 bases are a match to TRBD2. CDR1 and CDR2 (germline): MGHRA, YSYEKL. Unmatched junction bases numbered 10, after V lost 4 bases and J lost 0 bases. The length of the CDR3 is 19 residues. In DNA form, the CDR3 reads TGCGCCAGCAGCCCCCGACTAGCGGGGGTCCTTAGCTCCTACAATGAGCAGTTCTTC. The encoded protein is CASSPRLAGVLSSYNEQFF.

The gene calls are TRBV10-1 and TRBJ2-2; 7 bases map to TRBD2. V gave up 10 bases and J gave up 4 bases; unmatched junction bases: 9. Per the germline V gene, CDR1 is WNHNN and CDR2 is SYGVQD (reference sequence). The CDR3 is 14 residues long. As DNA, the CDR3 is TGCGCCACCAAACCGGGAGGACTCACCGGGGAGCTGTTTTTT. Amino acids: CATKPGGLTGELFF.

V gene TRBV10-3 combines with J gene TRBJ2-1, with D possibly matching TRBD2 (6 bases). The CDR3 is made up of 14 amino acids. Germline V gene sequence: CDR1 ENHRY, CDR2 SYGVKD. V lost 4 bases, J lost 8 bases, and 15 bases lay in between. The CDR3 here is CAISAGASADEQFF. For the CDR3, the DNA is TGTGCCATCAGTGCGGGAGCTAGCGCCGATGAGCAGTTCTTC.

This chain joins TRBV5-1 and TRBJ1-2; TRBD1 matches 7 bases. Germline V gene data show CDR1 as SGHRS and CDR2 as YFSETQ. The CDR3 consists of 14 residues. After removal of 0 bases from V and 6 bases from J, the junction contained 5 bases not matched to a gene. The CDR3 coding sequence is TGCGCCAGCAGCTTGGCAGGGGGAGAGGATGGCTACACCTTC. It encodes CASSLAGGEDGYTF.

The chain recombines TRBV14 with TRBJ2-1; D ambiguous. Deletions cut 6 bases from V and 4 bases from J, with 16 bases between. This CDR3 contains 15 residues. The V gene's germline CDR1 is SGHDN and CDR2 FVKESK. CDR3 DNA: TGTGCCAGCAGTAAATTAGCAAAGCTTTACAATGAGCAGTTCTTC. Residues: CASSKLAKLYNEQFF.

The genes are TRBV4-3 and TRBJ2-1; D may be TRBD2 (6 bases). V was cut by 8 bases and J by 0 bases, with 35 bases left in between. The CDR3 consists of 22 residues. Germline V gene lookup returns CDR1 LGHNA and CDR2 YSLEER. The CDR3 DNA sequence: TGCGCCAGCGCAGTACCGGGGGACGCTCCTACAATGAGCGGAAGCTCCTACAATGAGCAGTTCTTC. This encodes CASAVPGDAPTMSGSSYNEQFF.

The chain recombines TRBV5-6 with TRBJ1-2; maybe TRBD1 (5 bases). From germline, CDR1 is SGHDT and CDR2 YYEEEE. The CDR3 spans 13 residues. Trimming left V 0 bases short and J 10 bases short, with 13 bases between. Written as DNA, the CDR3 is TGTGCCAGCAGCTTGGTGGCAGGGATGGTCTACACCTTC. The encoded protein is CASSLVAGMVYTF.

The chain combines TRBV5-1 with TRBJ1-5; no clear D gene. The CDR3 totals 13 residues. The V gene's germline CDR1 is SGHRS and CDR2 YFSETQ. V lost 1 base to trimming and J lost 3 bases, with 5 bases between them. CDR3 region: CASSLLDNQPQHF. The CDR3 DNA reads TGCGCCAGCAGCTTGCTAGACAATCAGCCCCAGCATTTT.

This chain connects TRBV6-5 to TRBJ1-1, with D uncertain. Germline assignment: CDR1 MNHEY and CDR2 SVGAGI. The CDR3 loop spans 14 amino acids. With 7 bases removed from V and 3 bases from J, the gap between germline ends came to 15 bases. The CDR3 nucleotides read TGTGCCAGCAAGGAGGTCATTCGGGACACTGAAGCTTTCTTT. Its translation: CASKEVIRDTEAFF.

The CDR3 nucleotides are TGTGCCAGCAGTGAACTCAGGGCGGACACTGAAGCTTTCTTT. It specifies CASSELRADTEAFF. The rearrangement joins TRBV6-1 to TRBJ1-1; possible D gene TRBD1, 5 bases. The V end lost 2 bases, the J end lost 3 bases, and 10 bases lay between the germline ends. The germline V gene encodes CDR1 MNHNS and CDR2 SASEGT. The CDR3 runs 14 residues.

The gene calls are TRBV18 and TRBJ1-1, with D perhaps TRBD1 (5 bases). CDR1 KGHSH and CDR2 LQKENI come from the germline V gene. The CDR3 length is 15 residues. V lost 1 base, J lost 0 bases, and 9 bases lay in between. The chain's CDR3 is CASSPRPGMNTEAFF. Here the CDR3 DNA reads TGTGCCAGCTCACCACGGCCAGGGATGAACACTGAAGCTTTCTTT.

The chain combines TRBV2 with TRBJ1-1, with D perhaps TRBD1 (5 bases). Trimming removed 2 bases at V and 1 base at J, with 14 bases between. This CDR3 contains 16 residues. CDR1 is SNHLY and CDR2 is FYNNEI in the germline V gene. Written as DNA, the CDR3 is TGTGCCAGCAGTGAAAACGGGGGGATTTCGAACACTGAAGCTTTCTTT. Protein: CASSENGGISNTEAFF. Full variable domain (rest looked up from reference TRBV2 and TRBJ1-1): EPEVTQTPSHQVTQMGQEVILRCVPISNHLYFYWYRQILGQKVEFLVSFYNNEISEKSEIFDDQFSVERPDGSNFTLKIRSTKLEDSAMYFCASSENGGISNTEAFFGQGTRLTVV.